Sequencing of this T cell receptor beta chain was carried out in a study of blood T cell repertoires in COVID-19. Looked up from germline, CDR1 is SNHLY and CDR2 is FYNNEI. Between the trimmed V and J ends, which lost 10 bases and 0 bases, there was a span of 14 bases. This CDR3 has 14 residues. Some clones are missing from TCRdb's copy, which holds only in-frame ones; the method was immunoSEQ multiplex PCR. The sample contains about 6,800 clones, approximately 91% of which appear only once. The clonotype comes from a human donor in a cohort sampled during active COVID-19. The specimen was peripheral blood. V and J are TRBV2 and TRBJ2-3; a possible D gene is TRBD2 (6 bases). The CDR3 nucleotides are TGTGCCACCCGTAGCGGATCTAGCACAGATACGCAGTATTTT. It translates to CATRSGSSTDTQYF.